The 13 T cell receptor beta chains below were found in one sample sequenced in a study of blood T cell repertoires in COVID-19. TCRdb's table, derived via immunoSEQ multiplex PCR, lists solely in-frame clones and lacks some. The data hold roughly 100,000 clones, with about four fifths observed a single time. The sequencing input was peripheral blood. Receptors originate from a middle-aged man with active or convalescent COVID-19.

The chain combines TRBV7-8 with TRBJ2-7, with a possible D match to TRBD2 (6 bases). This CDR3 contains 16 residues. V gave up 3 bases and J gave up 2 bases, with 17 bases separating them. Germline V gives CDR1 SGHVS, CDR2 FQNEAQ. Here the CDR3 DNA reads TGTGCCAGCAGCTTCGCTGCGGGGCGCGGGGCCTACGAGCAGTACTTC. This codes for CASSFAAGRGAYEQYF.

J is TRBJ1-5 and V is TRBV6-2 or TRBV6-3; 12 nucleotides match TRBD1. The germline CDR1 and CDR2 sequences are MNHEY and SVGEGT. The junction had 9 bases not matched to a gene; V was cut back by 2 bases and J by 1 base. The CDR3 runs to 19 residues. The CDR3 DNA is TGTGCCAGCAGTTACAGAACCGGGACAGGGGGCCAGAGCAATCAGCCCCAGCATTTT. It codes for CASSYRTGTGGQSNQPQHF.

This clone came up many times. The V call is TRBV23-1, the J call TRBJ1-5; 9 bases line up with TRBD1. TRBV23-1 is classed as an ORF, of uncertain function. The CDR3 length is 19 residues. The V segment lost 1 base and the J segment 0 bases; nucleotides outside the gene matches: 10. CDR3 in amino acids: CASSQLQGAGKYSNQPQHF. The CDR3 DNA reads as TGCGCCAGCAGTCAATTACAGGGGGCTGGGAAATATAGCAATCAGCCCCAGCATTTT.

This clone was recorded a few times. V and J are TRBV7-9 and TRBJ1-1, with 7 bases lining up with TRBD1. CDR3 length equals 15 residues. After removal of 2 bases from V and 3 bases from J, the junction contained 6 bases not matched to a gene. The germline V gene encodes CDR1 SEHNR and CDR2 FQNEAQ (reference sequence). In DNA form, the CDR3 reads TGTGCCAGCAGCTTACAGGGGGGATTGGACACTGAAGCTTTCTTT. It translates to CASSLQGGLDTEAFF.

The rearrangement joins TRBV2 to TRBJ1-4, with TRBD1 matching over 10 bases. With 2 bases clipped from V and 8 bases from J, the junction kept 8 bases outside the gene matches. Germline CDR1 is SNHLY and CDR2 is FYNNEI. This CDR3 has 16 amino acids. The CDR3 sequence is CASSEYRDRGREKLFF. For the CDR3, the DNA is TGTGCCAGCAGTGAATACCGGGACAGGGGTAGGGAAAAACTGTTTTTT.

The chain has TRBV18 and TRBJ2-7; D is ambiguous. The CDR3 contains 13 residues. V shed 2 bases and J shed 9 bases, with 14 bases lying between them. Germline V gene lookup returns CDR1 KGHSH and CDR2 LQKENI. The CDR3 DNA follows: TGTGCCAGCTCACCAGGCACCGCTGAAGTGCAGTACTTC. It translates to CASSPGTAEVQYF.

The chain carries TRBV6-5 and TRBJ2-7; D gene ambiguous. The germline gives CDR1 MNHEY, CDR2 SVGAGI. The V and J ends lost 6 bases and 4 bases respectively, with 10 bases between them. CDR3 length: 12 residues. The CDR3 DNA is TGTGCCAGCAGGCCCACCGGGTACGAGCAGTACTTC. Its protein product is CASRPTGYEQYF.

The rearrangement links TRBV19 to TRBJ1-5; maybe TRBD1 (6 bases). V was pared by 11 bases and J by 0 bases, with 20 bases between. Germline CDR1 LNHDA, CDR2 SQIVND (reference sequence). The CDR3 consists of 16 residues. CDR3 DNA sequence: TGTGCCTCAACCCAGACAGGTTCCTTTAGCAATCAGCCCCAGCATTTT. Protein product: CASTQTGSFSNQPQHF.

The chain uses TRBV6-5 and TRBJ2-7, with TRBD1 identical over 9 bases. CDR1 and CDR2 (germline): MNHEY, SVGAGI. The CDR3 is 14 amino acids. J gave up 1 base and V 2 bases, and 0 bases lay outside the gene matches. For the CDR3, the DNA is TGTGCCAGCAGTTACGGACAGGGGTCCTACGAGCAGTACTTC. Protein sequence: CASSYGQGSYEQYF.

This chain connects TRBV5-4 to TRBJ2-5; possible D gene TRBD2, 6 bases. The CDR3 sequence is 15 residues long. Looked up from germline, CDR1 is SGHNT and CDR2 is YYREEE (reference sequence). With 3 bases removed from V and 1 base from J, the gap between germline ends came to 13 bases. Here the CDR3 reads CASSSRDSLQETQYF. In nucleotides, the CDR3 is TGTGCCAGCAGCTCCCGGGACTCACTCCAAGAGACCCAGTACTTC.

This chain uses TRBV6-5 with TRBJ2-7; possibly TRBD2 for D (6 bases). V was cut by 11 bases and J by 3 bases, with 11 bases left in between. CDR1 is MNHEY, CDR2 SVGAGI, per germline. The CDR3 loop spans 11 amino acids. The CDR3 sequence: CASGGFYEQYF. In nucleotides, the CDR3 is TGTGCCTCCGGAGGGTTCTACGAGCAGTACTTC.

CDR3 nucleotides: TGTGCCAGCAGCACGGGCAAGGAGGGTGGCTACACCTTC. Protein: CASSTGKEGGYTF. This sequence joins TRBV6-5 and TRBJ1-2, with D unclear. CDR3 length equals 13 residues. V lost 6 bases to trimming and J lost 7 bases, with 15 bases between them. Germline CDR1 is MNHEY and CDR2 is SVGAGI.

The chain links TRBV7-8 to TRBJ2-1, with D unclear. The ends were cut back, 1 base at V and 3 bases at J, with 10 bases in the middle. CDR3 length equals 15 residues. Germline CDR1 is SGHVS and CDR2 is FQNEAQ. The CDR3 DNA follows: TGTGCCAGCAGCTTAGGGAGTAGCCTCTACAATGAGCAGTTCTTC. As protein: CASSLGSSLYNEQFF.